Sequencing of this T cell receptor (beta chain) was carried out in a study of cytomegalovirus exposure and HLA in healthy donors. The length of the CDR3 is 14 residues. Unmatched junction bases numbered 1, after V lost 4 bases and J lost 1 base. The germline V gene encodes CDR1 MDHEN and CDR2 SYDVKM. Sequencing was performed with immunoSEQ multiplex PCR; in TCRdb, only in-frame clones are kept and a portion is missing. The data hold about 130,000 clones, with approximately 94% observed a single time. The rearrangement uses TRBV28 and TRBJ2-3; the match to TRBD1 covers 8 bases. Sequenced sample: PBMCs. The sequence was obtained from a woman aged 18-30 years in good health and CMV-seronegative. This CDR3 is CASSSDRGTDTQYF. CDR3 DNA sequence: TGTGCCAGCAGTTCGGACAGGGGCACAGATACGCAGTATTTT.